The rows below give T cell receptor beta chains drawn from one sample of a study of chemoradiotherapy in HPV16-positive cancers. Using immunoSEQ multiplex PCR, the repertoire was profiled, and TCRdb retains in-frame clones only, with some absent. The profile shows under 2,000 clones, 80% of them singletons. The sequencing here drew on tumor tissue, taken from a patient who underwent chemoradiotherapy. These TCRs come from a human donor with HPV-associated anogenital cancer. Both conserved end residues are part of each CDR3. A D gene is named only where the DNA matches it firmly. Not all rows give a size; the values are once, few, many and, for expanded clones, a class.

v_gene,j_gene,d_gene,abundance,CDR3aa,CDR3nt
TRBV9,TRBJ2-5,.,.,CASSLGGVWETQYF,TGTGCCAGCAGCTTAGGGGGGGTGTGGGAGACCCAGTACTTC
TRBV7-6,TRBJ1-1,.,.,CASSVGTGGMNTEAFF,TGTGCCAGCAGCGTCGGGACCGGAGGTATGAACACTGAAGCTTTCTTT
TRBV14,TRBJ2-7,.,.,CASSLALSYEQYF,TGTGCCAGCAGCCTCGCCCTCTCCTACGAGCAGTACTTC
TRBV11-1,TRBJ1-2,TRBD1,.,CASSLSPGQGNGYTF,TGTGCCAGCAGCCTCAGCCCGGGACAGGGAAATGGCTACACCTTC
TRBV11-2,TRBJ2-1,TRBD2,.,CASSSILAGGRNEQFF,TGTGCCAGCAGCTCTATACTAGCGGGAGGGCGGAATGAGCAGTTCTTC
TRBV11-3,TRBJ2-2,TRBD1,.,CASSLRQGGTGELFF,TGTGCCAGCAGCTTACGACAGGGGGGCACCGGGGAGCTGTTTTTT
TRBV19,TRBJ2-1,TRBD2,.,CASAYSGNNEQFF,TGTGCCAGTGCTTATAGCGGGAACAATGAGCAGTTCTTC
TRBV4-3,TRBJ2-1,.,.,CASSQRSPGYEQFF,TGCGCCAGCAGCCAAAGAAGCCCAGGGTATGAGCAGTTCTTC
TRBV4-1,TRBJ2-3,.,.,CASSHPPPADTQYF,TGCGCCAGCAGCCATCCCCCCCCTGCAGATACGCAGTATTTT
TRBV7-2,TRBJ2-2,.,.,CASGGTNTGELFF,TGTGCCAGCGGGGGGACCAACACCGGGGAGCTGTTTTTT
TRBV7-3,TRBJ2-2,TRBD2,.,CASSLNPLGLAGGGELFF,TGTGCCAGCAGCTTAAACCCTTTAGGTCTAGCGGGAGGCGGGGAGCTGTTTTTT
TRBV2,TRBJ1-2,TRBD1,.,CASSAGGRDGYTF,TGTGCCAGCAGTGCAGGGGGAAGGGATGGCTACACCTTC
TRBV13,TRBJ2-2,TRBD1,.,CASSPTGGTGELFF,TGTGCCAGCAGCCCAACAGGGGGCACCGGGGAGCTGTTTTTT
TRBV27,TRBJ1-2,.,.,CASSFTNRLYGYTF,TGTGCCAGCAGTTTCACAAACAGGCTCTATGGCTACACCTTC
TRBV18,TRBJ1-6,.,.,CASSPGAGSNSPLHF,TGTGCCAGCTCACCGGGAGCAGGGTCTAATTCACCCCTCCACTTT
TRBV5-1,TRBJ2-5,.,.,CASSLSPGEEETQYF,TGCGCCAGCAGCTTGTCACCAGGTGAGGAGGAGACCCAGTACTTC
TRBV18,TRBJ2-4,.,.,CASSPRPRAKNIQYF,TGTGCCAGCTCCCCTCGACCCAGGGCCAAAAACATTCAGTACTTC
TRBV6-4,TRBJ2-2,TRBD1,few,CASQDRDAGELFF,TGTGCCAGTCAGGACAGGGACGCCGGGGAGCTGTTTTTT
TRBV9,TRBJ2-2,.,.,CASSERPGVAGPTGELFF,TGTGCCAGCAGCGAACGACCCGGTGTCGCGGGTCCCACCGGGGAGCTGTTTTTT
TRBV15,TRBJ2-2,.,.,CATSTEQHTGELFF,TGTGCCACCAGCACAGAACAGCACACCGGGGAGCTGTTTTTT
TRBV4-3,TRBJ1-2,TRBD1,.,CASSQDSLLITGGVYGYTF,TGCGCCAGCAGCCAAGATTCTTTGCTTATAACAGGGGGAGTCTATGGCTACACCTTC
TRBV7-3,TRBJ2-5,.,once,CASSLYGGVAAEETQYF,TGTGCCAGCAGCTTATATGGAGGGGTGGCAGCAGAAGAGACCCAGTACTTC
TRBV7-9,TRBJ1-1,.,.,CASTPNGAEAFF,TGTGCCAGCACCCCTAATGGGGCTGAAGCTTTCTTT
TRBV11-3,TRBJ1-2,.,.,CASSLTSDGYTF,TGTGCCAGCAGCTTAACCTCAGATGGCTACACCTTC
TRBV6-6,TRBJ2-1,TRBD1,.,CASSSGTARGQFF,TGTGCCAGCAGTTCTGGGACAGCCCGGGGGCAGTTCTTC
TRBV30,TRBJ2-1,TRBD2,.,CACGGRGWQFF,TGTGCCTGTGGGGGGAGGGGATGGCAGTTCTTC
TRBV4-3,TRBJ2-3,TRBD2,.,CASSQGRGGFSNTQYF,TGCGCCAGCAGCCAAGGGCGGGGGGGCTTTTCAAATACGCAGTATTTT
TRBV5-4,TRBJ1-2,.,.,CASSSRTEMGYTF,TGTGCCAGCAGCTCGAGGACAGAAATGGGCTACACCTTC
TRBV9,TRBJ1-2,.,.,CASSTSRDNPYGYTF,TGTGCCAGCAGCACGAGCCGGGACAACCCTTATGGCTACACCTTC
TRBV7-2,TRBJ2-7,TRBD2,.,CASSLVPRGGFDEQYF,TGTGCCAGCAGCTTAGTTCCGCGGGGGGGCTTCGACGAGCAGTACTTC
TRBV18,TRBJ1-1,.,once,CASSQAGGIGTEAFF,TGTGCCAGCTCACAGGCTGGGGGGATAGGAACTGAAGCTTTCTTT
TRBV11-2,TRBJ1-2,.,few,CASSLDGTGGYTF,TGTGCCAGCAGCTTAGATGGGACGGGAGGCTACACCTTC
TRBV4-3,TRBJ2-2,.,.,CASSQDYFPWGVGELFF,TGCGCCAGCAGCCAAGATTACTTTCCGTGGGGGGTCGGGGAGCTGTTTTTT
TRBV6-5,TRBJ2-3,TRBD2,once,CASTGGRARTQYF,TGTGCCAGCACCGGCGGGAGGGCCCGTACGCAGTATTTT
TRBV13,TRBJ1-1,.,.,CASSLDLGTEAFF,TGTGCCAGCAGCTTAGATCTGGGCACTGAAGCTTTCTTT
TRBV29-1,TRBJ1-1,.,few,CSVQGLGNTEAFF,TGCAGCGTTCAGGGGTTGGGGAACACTGAAGCTTTCTTT
TRBV6-1,TRBJ2-1,TRBD1,.,CASSALPGQGSQEQFF,TGTGCCAGCAGTGCTTTACCGGGACAGGGGTCTCAGGAGCAGTTCTTC
TRBV4-2,TRBJ2-5,.,.,CASSQTAQETQYF,TGTGCCAGCAGCCAAACGGCACAAGAGACCCAGTACTTC